This is a list of T cell receptor beta chains from one sample in a study of breast tumors, draining lymph nodes, adjacent tissues. Each CDR3 protein gets one entry after TCRdb re-called the multiplex PCR reads with MiXCR. This table has 150,000 to 200,000 distinct CDR3 sequences, around a third appearing once. Source material: axillary lymph node tissue. Every receptor here comes from a female donor with breast cancer. Some clones in this sample may be carry-over from other donors' samples. The conserved cysteine and the conserved F or W are not part of the CDR3 here. D genes are given only for firm matches.

V gene: TRBV19
D gene: NA
J gene: TRBJ2-5
CDR3 protein: ASSIGGYQETQY

V gene: TRBV11-2
D gene: TRBD2
J gene: TRBJ2-2
CDR3 protein: ASSRLAGGTNTGELF

V gene: TRBV7-3
D gene: TRBD2
J gene: TRBJ2-1
CDR3 protein: ASSVGTSGTNEQF

V gene: TRBV7-9
D gene: TRBD2
J gene: TRBJ2-2
CDR3 protein: ASSEGLALNTGELF

V gene: TRBV18
D gene: NA
J gene: TRBJ2-1
CDR3 protein: ASSPRATGNNEQF

V gene: TRBV28
D gene: TRBD1
J gene: TRBJ2-7
CDR3 protein: TSRNDRGGYEQY

V gene: TRBV5-4
D gene: TRBD2
J gene: TRBJ2-5
CDR3 protein: ASSPEGSGTPTQY

V gene: TRBV5-6
D gene: NA
J gene: TRBJ1-5
CDR3 protein: ASSSNTGASNQPQH

V gene: TRBV7-2
D gene: TRBD2
J gene: TRBJ2-2
CDR3 protein: ASSLSGGRFGELF

V gene: TRBV4-2
D gene: NA
J gene: TRBJ2-2
CDR3 protein: ATQDSNTGELF

V gene: TRBV5-6
D gene: NA
J gene: TRBJ2-7
CDR3 protein: ASSLGQYEQY

V gene: TRBV20-1
D gene: TRBD1
J gene: TRBJ1-6
CDR3 protein: SARKGTGGSVLH

V gene: TRBV6-1
D gene: NA
J gene: NA
CDR3 protein: ASSPSFTDTQH

V gene: TRBV9
D gene: NA
J gene: TRBJ2-3
CDR3 protein: ASSVAQIDTQY

V gene: TRBV5-8
D gene: NA
J gene: TRBJ2-3
CDR3 protein: ASSLQTGDTQY

V gene: TRBV30
D gene: NA
J gene: TRBJ1-2
CDR3 protein: AWSLVEVRYYGYT

V gene: TRBV6-1
D gene: TRBD2
J gene: TRBJ2-7
CDR3 protein: ASTSGTTQNYEQY

V gene: TRBV20-1
D gene: TRBD1
J gene: TRBJ1-2
CDR3 protein: SARVDRGDYGYT

V gene: TRBV10-3
D gene: TRBD1
J gene: TRBJ2-1
CDR3 protein: AISSGQGYNEQF

V gene: TRBV9
D gene: TRBD2
J gene: TRBJ2-3
CDR3 protein: ASSRTSEGDTQY

V gene: TRBV2
D gene: NA
J gene: TRBJ2-3
CDR3 protein: ASRNDISTDTQY

V gene: TRBV20-1
D gene: TRBD2
J gene: TRBJ2-3
CDR3 protein: SGKLAGVWDTQY

V gene: TRBV5-8
D gene: TRBD1
J gene: TRBJ2-3
CDR3 protein: ASSLELQGASTQY

V gene: TRBV30
D gene: TRBD1
J gene: TRBJ1-6
CDR3 protein: AWRGQGNSPLH

V gene: TRBV5-4
D gene: NA
J gene: TRBJ2-5
CDR3 protein: ASSPRRTGGETQY

V gene: TRBV6-2/TRBV6-3
D gene: NA
J gene: TRBJ2-3
CDR3 protein: ASSYPPVGGPAGY

V gene: TRBV20-1
D gene: NA
J gene: TRBJ2-5
CDR3 protein: SAHRGGETQY